Listed here are 4 T cell receptor beta chains from one sample, sequenced in a study of long-term antiretroviral therapy in people with HIV. Runs used v3.0 of the immunoSEQ assay and were done at survey level. The data were produced by immunoSEQ multiplex PCR, yet TCRdb's version contains in-frame clones alone and is incomplete. The sample lists roughly 45,000 clones, about 86% occurring once. The input for sequencing was unsorted PBMCs, taken 0.8 years after starting antiretroviral therapy. These receptors all stem from a woman between 18 and 30 years old with HIV.

This chain connects TRBV19 to TRBJ1-4; tentative D call: TRBD1 (5 bases). The V end lost 6 bases, the J end lost 9 bases, and 23 bases lay between the germline ends. The CDR3 is made up of 16 amino acids. CDR1 is LNHDA, CDR2 SQIVND, per germline (reference sequence). The CDR3, as DNA: TGTGCCAGTAGCCTGGACCGGGACCTCCGAAAGCAAAAACTGTTTTTT. This gives the protein CASSLDRDLRKQKLFF.

This clone was counted once. The chain is built from TRBV4-3 and TRBJ2-7; 7 bases match TRBD1. The CDR3 is made up of 14 amino acids. CDR1 and CDR2 (germline): LGHNA, YSLEER. Trimming removed 4 bases from V and 4 bases from J; junction bases left unmatched: 7. CDR3 residues: CASSPGQNGYEQYF. CDR3 nucleotide sequence: TGCGCCAGCAGCCCGGGACAGAATGGGTACGAGCAGTACTTC.

This clone is a singleton in its sample. The gene calls are TRBV28 and TRBJ2-4; 7 nucleotides align to TRBD1. V gave up 6 bases and J gave up 1 base; unmatched junction bases: 0. Germline V CDR1 and CDR2: MDHEN, SYDVKM. This CDR3 has 13 residues. CDR3 loop: CASRTGAKNIQYF. The CDR3 nucleotides are TGTGCCAGCAGGACAGGGGCCAAAAACATTCAGTACTTC.

CDR3: CASSFIPSGINEQFF. CDR3 nucleotide sequence: TGTGCCAGCAGCTTTATCCCTAGCGGGATAAATGAGCAGTTCTTC. This chain links TRBV7-9 with TRBJ2-1, with 9 bases matching TRBD2. From germline, CDR1 is SEHNR and CDR2 FQNEAQ (reference sequence). The J segment lost 7 bases and the V segment lost 3 bases, leaving 7 bases of the junction unmatched. The length of the CDR3 is 15 residues.